There are a few counts of the clone carrying this T cell receptor beta chain. J gave up 10 bases and V 4 bases, and 8 bases lay outside the gene matches. The CDR3 length is 14 residues. Germline V lookup: CDR1 SGHTA, CDR2 FQGTGA. TCRdb itself ran the 5' RACE reads through MiXCR, one entry per CDR3 protein. Of under 300,000 distinct CDR3 sequences listed, 8% to 9% were seen once; the top ten hold approximately 23%. This entry comes from a study of T-cell memory formation after mild COVID-19. The chain carries TRBV7-3 and TRBJ2-1, with 9 positions matching TRBD2. The sequence was obtained from a man between 18 and 35 years old who had mild COVID-19 (a few samples of this study predate the infection). Cell type and time point are not known. Material for sequencing was PBMCs or a T cell subset sorted from them (not recorded which). CDR3 DNA sequence: TGTGCCAGCAGCTCCGGGACTAGCTCATGGGAGCAGTTCTTC. It specifies CASSSGTSSWEQFF. The whole variable domain, remainder taken from reference TRBV7-3 and TRBJ2-1, is GAGVSQTPSNKVTEKGKYVELRCDPISGHTALYWYRQSLGQGPEFLIYFQGTGAADDSGLPNDRFFAVRPEGSVSTLKIQRTERGDSAVYLCASSSGTSSWEQFFGPGTRLTVL.